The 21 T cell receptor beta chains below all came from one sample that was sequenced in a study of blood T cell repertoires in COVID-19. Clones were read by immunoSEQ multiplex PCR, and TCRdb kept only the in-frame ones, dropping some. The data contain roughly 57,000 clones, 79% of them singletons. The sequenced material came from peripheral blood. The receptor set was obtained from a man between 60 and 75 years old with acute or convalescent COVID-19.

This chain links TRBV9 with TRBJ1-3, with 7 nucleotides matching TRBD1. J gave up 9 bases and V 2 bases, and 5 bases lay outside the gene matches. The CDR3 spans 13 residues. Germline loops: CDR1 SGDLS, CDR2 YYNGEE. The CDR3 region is CASSVLQGSTIYF. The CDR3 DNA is TGTGCCAGCAGCGTCCTACAGGGGAGCACCATATATTTT.

CDR3 nucleotide sequence: TGTGCCAGCAGCTTGATGTGGGACAGAAACGAGCAGTACTTC. Its translation: CASSLMWDRNEQYF. This sequence joins TRBV5-8 and TRBJ2-7; 7 nucleotides agree with TRBD1. The CDR3 runs to 14 residues. The germline V gene has CDR1 SGHTS and CDR2 YDEGEE. Losses at the gene ends were 1 base for V and 5 bases for J; bases not matched to a gene: 6.

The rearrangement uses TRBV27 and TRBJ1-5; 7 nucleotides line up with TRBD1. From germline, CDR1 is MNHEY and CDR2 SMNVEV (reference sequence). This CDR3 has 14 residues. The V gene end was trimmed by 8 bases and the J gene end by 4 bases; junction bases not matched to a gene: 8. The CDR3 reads CASGGTAGNQPQHF. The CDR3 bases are TGTGCCAGCGGGGGGACAGCAGGGAATCAGCCCCAGCATTTT.

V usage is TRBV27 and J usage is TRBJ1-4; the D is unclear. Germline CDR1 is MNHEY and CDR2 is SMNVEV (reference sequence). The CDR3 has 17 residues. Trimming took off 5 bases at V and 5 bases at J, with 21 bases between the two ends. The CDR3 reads CASSRGGILLGNEKLFF. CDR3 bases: TGTGCCAGCAGTCGGGGAGGGATCCTCTTAGGGAATGAAAAACTGTTTTTT.

The CDR3 reads CASSLRQGGSGYGYTF. Written as DNA, the CDR3 is TGTGCCAGCAGCTTAAGACAGGGAGGATCTGGGTATGGCTACACCTTC. The chain combines TRBV5-6 with TRBJ1-2; 7 bases are a match to TRBD1. Germline values: CDR1 SGHDT, CDR2 YYEEEE. The CDR3 runs to 16 residues. Losses at the gene ends were 2 bases for V and 5 bases for J; bases not matched to a gene: 12.

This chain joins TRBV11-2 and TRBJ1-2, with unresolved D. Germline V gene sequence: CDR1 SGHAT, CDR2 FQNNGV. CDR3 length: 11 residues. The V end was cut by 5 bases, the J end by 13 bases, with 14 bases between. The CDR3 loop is CASSLTQQVTF. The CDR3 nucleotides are TGTGCCAGCAGCCTCACACAGCAGGTCACCTTC.

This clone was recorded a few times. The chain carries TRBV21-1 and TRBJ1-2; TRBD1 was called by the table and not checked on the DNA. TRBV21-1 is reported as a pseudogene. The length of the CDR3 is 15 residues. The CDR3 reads CASSKRPRGNYGYTF. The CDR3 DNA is TGTGCCAGCAGCAAAAGGCCCAGGGGAAACTATGGCTACACCTTC.

CDR3 nucleotides: TGTGCCAGCAGCTCCGGGACAGCCAAGGAAAAACTGTTTTTT. The encoded protein is CASSSGTAKEKLFF. This sequence joins TRBV11-1 and TRBJ1-4; 7 bases are a match to TRBD1. Germline values: CDR1 SGHAT, CDR2 FQDESV (reference sequence). The length of the CDR3 is 14 residues. After removal of 4 bases from V and 8 bases from J, the junction contained 7 bases not matched to a gene.

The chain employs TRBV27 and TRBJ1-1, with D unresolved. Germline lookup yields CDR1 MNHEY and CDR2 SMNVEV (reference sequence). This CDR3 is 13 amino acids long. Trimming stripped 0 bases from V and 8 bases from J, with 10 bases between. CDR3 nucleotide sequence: TGTGCCAGCAGTTTATCGGCAGGCCGGGAAGCTTTCTTT. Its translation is CASSLSAGREAFF.

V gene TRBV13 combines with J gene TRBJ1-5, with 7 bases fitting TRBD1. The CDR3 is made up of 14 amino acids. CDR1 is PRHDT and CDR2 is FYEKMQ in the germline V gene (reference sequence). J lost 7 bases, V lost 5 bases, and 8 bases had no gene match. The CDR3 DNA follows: TGTGCCAGCAGCCACAGGGGACTAGGGCAGCCCCAGCATTTT. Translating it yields CASSHRGLGQPQHF.

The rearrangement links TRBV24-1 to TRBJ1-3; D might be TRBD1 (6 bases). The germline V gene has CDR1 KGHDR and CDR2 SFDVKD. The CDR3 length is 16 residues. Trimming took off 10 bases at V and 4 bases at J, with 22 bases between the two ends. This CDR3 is CATCTGRTSRGNTIYF. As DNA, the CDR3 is TGTGCCACGTGTACAGGGCGAACGTCGCGGGGAAACACCATATATTTT.

CDR3 loop: CASSARRGDKNEQYF. DNA of the CDR3: TGTGCCAGCTCAGCTAGACGGGGAGATAAGAACGAGCAGTACTTC. The chain uses TRBV18 and TRBJ2-7; possibly TRBD2 for D (5 bases). This CDR3 contains 15 residues. Between the trimmed V and J ends, which lost 5 bases and 5 bases, there was a span of 19 bases. The germline V gene encodes CDR1 KGHSH and CDR2 LQKENI.

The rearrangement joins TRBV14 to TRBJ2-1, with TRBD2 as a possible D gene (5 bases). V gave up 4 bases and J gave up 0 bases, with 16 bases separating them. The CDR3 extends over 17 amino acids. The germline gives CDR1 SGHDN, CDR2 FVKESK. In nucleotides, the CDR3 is TGTGCCAGCAGCCTTTACCGACTAACACCCTCCTACAATGAGCAGTTCTTC. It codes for CASSLYRLTPSYNEQFF. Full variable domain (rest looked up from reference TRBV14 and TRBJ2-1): EAGVTQFPSHSVIEKGQTVTLRCDPISGHDNLYWYRRVMGKEIKFLLHFVKESKQDESGMPNNRFLAERTGGTYSTLKVQPAELEDSGVYFCASSLYRLTPSYNEQFFGPGTRLTVL.

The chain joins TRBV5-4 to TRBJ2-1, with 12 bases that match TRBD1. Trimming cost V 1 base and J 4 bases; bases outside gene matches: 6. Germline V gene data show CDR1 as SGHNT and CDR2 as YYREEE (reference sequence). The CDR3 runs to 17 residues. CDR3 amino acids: CASSLWVGQGAYNEQFF. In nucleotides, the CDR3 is TGTGCCAGCAGCTTGTGGGTGGGACAGGGGGCTTACAATGAGCAGTTCTTC.

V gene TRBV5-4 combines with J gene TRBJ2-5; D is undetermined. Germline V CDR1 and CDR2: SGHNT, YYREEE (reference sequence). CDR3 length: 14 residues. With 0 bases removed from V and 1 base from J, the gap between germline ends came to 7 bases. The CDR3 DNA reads TGTGCCAGCAGCTTGGGGCAGGCCCAAGAGACCCAGTACTTC. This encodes CASSLGQAQETQYF. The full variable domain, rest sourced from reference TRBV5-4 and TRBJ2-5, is ETGVTQSPTHLIKTRGQQVTLRCSSQSGHNTVSWYQQALGQGPQFIFQYYREEENGRGNFPPRFSGLQFPNYSSELNVNALELDDSALYLCASSLGQAQETQYFGPGTRLLVL.

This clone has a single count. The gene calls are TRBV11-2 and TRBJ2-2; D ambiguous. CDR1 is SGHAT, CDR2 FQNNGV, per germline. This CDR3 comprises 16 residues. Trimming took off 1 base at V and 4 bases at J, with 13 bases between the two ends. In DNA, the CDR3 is TGTGCCAGCAGCTTAGCCTCCATGGCCAGCACCGGGGAGCTGTTTTTT. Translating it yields CASSLASMASTGELFF. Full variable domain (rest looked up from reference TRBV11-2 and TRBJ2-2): EAGVAQSPRYKIIEKRQSVAFWCNPISGHATLYWYQQILGQGPKLLIQFQNNGVVDDSQLPKDRFSAERLKGVDSTLKIQPAKLEDSAVYLCASSLASMASTGELFFGEGSRLTVL.

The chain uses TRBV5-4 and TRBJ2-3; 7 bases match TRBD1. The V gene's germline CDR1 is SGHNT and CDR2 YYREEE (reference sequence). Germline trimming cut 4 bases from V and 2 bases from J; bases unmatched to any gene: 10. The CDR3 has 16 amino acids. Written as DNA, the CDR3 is TGTGCCAGCAGCATGCGACAGGGAGAGACCACAGATACGCAGTATTTT. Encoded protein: CASSMRQGETTDTQYF.

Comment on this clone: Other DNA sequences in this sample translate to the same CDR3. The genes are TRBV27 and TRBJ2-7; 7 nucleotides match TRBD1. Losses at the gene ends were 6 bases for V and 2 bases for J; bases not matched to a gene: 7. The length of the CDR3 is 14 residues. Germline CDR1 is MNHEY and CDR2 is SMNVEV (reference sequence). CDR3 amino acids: CASRSQGVAYEQYF. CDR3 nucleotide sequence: TGTGCCAGCAGATCTCAGGGGGTGGCCTACGAGCAGTACTTC.

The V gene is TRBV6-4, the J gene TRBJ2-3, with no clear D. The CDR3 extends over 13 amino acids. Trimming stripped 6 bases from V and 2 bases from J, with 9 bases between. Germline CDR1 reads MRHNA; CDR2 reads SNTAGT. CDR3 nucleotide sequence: TGTGCCAGCAGCTATGAAGTCACAGATACGCAGTATTTT. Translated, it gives CASSYEVTDTQYF.

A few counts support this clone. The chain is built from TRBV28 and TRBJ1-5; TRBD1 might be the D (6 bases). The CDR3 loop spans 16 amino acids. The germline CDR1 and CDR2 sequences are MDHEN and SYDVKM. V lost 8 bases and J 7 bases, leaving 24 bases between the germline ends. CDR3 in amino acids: CASCSWGPKGSQPQHF. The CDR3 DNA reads TGTGCCAGCTGCAGTTGGGGGCCCAAAGGGTCGCAGCCCCAGCATTTT.

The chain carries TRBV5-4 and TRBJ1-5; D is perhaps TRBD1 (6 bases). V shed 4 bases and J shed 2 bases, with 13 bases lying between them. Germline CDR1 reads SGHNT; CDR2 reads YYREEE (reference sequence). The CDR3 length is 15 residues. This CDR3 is CASSTGGAGNQPQHF. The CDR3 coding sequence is TGTGCCAGCAGCACCGGGGGGGCAGGCAATCAGCCCCAGCATTTT. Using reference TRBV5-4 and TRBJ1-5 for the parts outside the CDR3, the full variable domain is ETGVTQSPTHLIKTRGQQVTLRCSSQSGHNTVSWYQQALGQGPQFIFQYYREEENGRGNFPPRFSGLQFPNYSSELNVNALELDDSALYLCASSTGGAGNQPQHFGDGTRLSIL.